The present T cell receptor (beta chain) was sequenced within a study of vaccination and CD4 T cells after COVID-19. Study as a whole: There were two doses of either BNT162b2 or mRNA-1273 vaccine given to participants.

Treatment noted: roughly 11-day PBMC culture with coronavirus spike peptide pools or control peptides (ViraFEST assay). This clonotype was picked up one time. Its antigen is currently unknown. The germline gives CDR1 SGDLS, CDR2 YYNGEE. The CDR3 runs to 15 residues. The V end lost 7 bases, the J end lost 0 bases, and 14 bases lay between the germline ends. The study sequenced cultured CD4+ T cell DNA using the Oncomine TCR Beta short-read assay. From the PCR reads, TCRdb called clonotypes with MiXCR, one entry per CDR3 protein. The sample contains around 20,000 distinct CDR3 sequences, roughly 41% of which appear only once.

This chain connects TRBV9 to TRBJ2-1; no definite D call. This sample comprised CD4+ T cells from blood, cultured in vitro, obtained after SARS-CoV-2 vaccination. This TCR derives from a human donor who had recovered from COVID-19. In DNA form, the CDR3 reads TGTGCCAGCGGGTTTGGAGTGGACTCCTACAATGAGCAGTTCTTC. Translated, it gives CASGFGVDSYNEQFF.